This T cell receptor (beta chain) was sequenced during a study of T cell repertoires in cytomegalovirus infection. Study-wide context: Well-studied HLA-B-restricted epitopes and recently identified HLA-C-restricted epitopes of CMV were both used in the study. Public TCR beta signature analysis indicated the presence of both CMV infection and matching HLA type.

TCRdb reanalysed the reads using MiXCR and keeps one entry per CDR3 protein. The sample lists roughly 500,000 distinct CDR3 sequences, approximately 46% occurring once. Remarks on this clonotype: The antigen remains undetermined.

Study-wide results and limits: Ex vivo, HLA-C-restricted CMV-specific TCR beta clonotypes prevailed over the rest of the response.

The CDR3 extends over 13 amino acids. Trimming took 8 bases from V and 2 from J; bases not matched to a gene: 5. Germline CDR1 reads SEHNR; CDR2 reads FQNEAQ (reference sequence). The sequenced sample was cultured PBMCs, obtained from culture after CMV antigen stimulation. The V call is TRBV7-9, the J call TRBJ2-7; 8 nucleotides match TRBD1. The clonotype was recovered from a human donor in good health (CMV status not recorded). Some clones in this sample may be carry-over from other donors' samples. CDR3 nucleotides: TGTGCCAGCTCAGGGGGCACGACCTACGAGCAGTACTTC. This encodes CASSGGTTYEQYF.